This note documents a single T cell receptor beta chain sequence. The sample is drawn from a study of CD8+CD57+ T cells in acquired aplastic anemia. Selection for sequencing was limited to patients who had shown CD8+CD57+ cell expansion by flow cytometry. Genomic DNA was employed as the template in profiling TCR beta VDJ and CDR3. TCRdb used MiXCR to reprocess the reads, holding one entry per CDR3 protein. Of 130,000 or so distinct CDR3 sequences listed, over 30% are singletons. Trimming removed 6 bases from V and 2 bases from J, with 10 bases in between. Germline-derived CDR1 and CDR2 are MRHNA and SNTAGT. The CDR3 consists of 13 residues.

The specimen sequenced was sorted CD4+, CD8+, or CD8+CD57+ T cells (not recorded which) from PBMCs. The receptor was derived from a human donor with aplastic anemia. V and J are TRBV6-4 and TRBJ1-2; D call uncertain. Here the CDR3 reads CASSVGPNYGYTF. CDR3 DNA sequence: TGTGCCAGCAGCGTCGGACCGAACTATGGCTACACCTTC.